This TCR beta chain comes out of a study of cytomegalovirus exposure and HLA in healthy donors. Study summary: From around 180 million T cells, an earlier analysis saw 117 million unique TCR beta sequences.

As for this clone: The target antigen is unknown.

Study-level points and caveats: Researchers left out some V segments, among them TRBV6-2 and TRBV6-3, as indistinguishable. According to a later analysis, donors in an Asian-associated ancestry cluster reportedly had fewer N-insertions than the roughly 640-donor mean. As was reported, the HLA-A and HLA-B alleles of most subjects were accurately predicted from TCR beta sequences.

There are 14 residues in the CDR3. Germline loops: CDR1 MDHEN, CDR2 SYDVKM. The V and J ends lost 4 bases and 3 bases respectively, with 13 bases between them. The primer mix had 60 Vbeta and 13 Jbeta primers. Only in-frame clones appear in the TCRdb table, and some are missing; sequencing was by immunoSEQ multiplex PCR. The sample holds under 130,000 clones, more than 80% seen once. The V call is TRBV28, the J call TRBJ2-7, with D perhaps TRBD2 (5 bases). The specimen was PBMCs. The TCR originated in a man aged 18 to 30 in good health and CMV-seronegative. CDR3 coding DNA: TGTGCCAGCAGTTCTCCCGGACTTGGCTACGAGCAGTACTTC. This codes for CASSSPGLGYEQYF.